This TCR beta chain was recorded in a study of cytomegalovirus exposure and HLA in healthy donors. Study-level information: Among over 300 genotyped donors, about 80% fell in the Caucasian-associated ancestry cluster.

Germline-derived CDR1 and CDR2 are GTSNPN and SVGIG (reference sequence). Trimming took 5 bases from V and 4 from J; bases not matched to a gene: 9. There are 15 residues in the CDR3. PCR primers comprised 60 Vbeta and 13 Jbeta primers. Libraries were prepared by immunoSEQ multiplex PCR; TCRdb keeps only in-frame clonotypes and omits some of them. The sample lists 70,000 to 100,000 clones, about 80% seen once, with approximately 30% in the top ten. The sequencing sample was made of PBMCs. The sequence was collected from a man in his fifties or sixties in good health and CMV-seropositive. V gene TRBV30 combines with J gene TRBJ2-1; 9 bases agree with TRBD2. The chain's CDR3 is CAWCPGTSLYNEQFF. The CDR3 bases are TGTGCCTGGTGCCCCGGGACTAGCCTTTACAATGAGCAGTTCTTC. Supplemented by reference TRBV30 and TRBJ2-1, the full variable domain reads SQTIHQWPATLVQPVGSPLSLECTVEGTSNPNLYWYRQAAGRGLQLLFYSVGIGQISSEVPQNLSASRPQDRQFILSSKKLLLSDSGFYLCAWCPGTSLYNEQFFGPGTRLTVL.